This T cell receptor beta chain was recovered during a study of T cell repertoires in cytomegalovirus infection. The wider study: CMV epitopes used comprised recently identified HLA-C-restricted ones and well-studied HLA-B-restricted ones. It can be stated that public TCR beta signatures indicated CMV infection as well as a matching HLA type.

In TCRdb, the reads were re-called with MiXCR into one record per CDR3 protein. The sample records about 830,000 distinct CDR3 sequences, over 25% being singletons. This clonotype has only a few counts. Its specificity is not known. General study points: Cumulated frequencies of public TCR beta families served to identify carriers of CMV plus the relevant HLA. It was HLA-C-restricted CMV-specific TCR beta clonotypes that dominated the response ex vivo.

The clonotype comes from a human donor in good health (CMV status not recorded). Some clones in this sample may be carry-over from other donors' samples. Sequencing was performed on cultured CD8+ T cells from PBMCs, taken from culture after CMV antigen stimulation.

The CDR3 protein is CASSQDRKGADEQFF. The CDR3 DNA is TGTGCCAGCAGCCAAGATCGTAAGGGGGCTGATGAGCAGTTCTTC. This chain links TRBV4-2 with TRBJ2-1; 7 nucleotides agree with TRBD1. The CDR3 is made up of 15 amino acids. Germline CDR1 and CDR2: LGHNA and YNFKEQ. Unmatched junction bases numbered 7, after V lost 0 bases and J lost 8 bases.